This record covers a single T cell receptor beta chain. The table lists this clonotype with a count of one. Which antigen it targets is not known. Base qualities were left out, and no much larger clone turns up one base away. A read on its own is weak evidence. RNA was extracted using the RNeasy kit, and roughly 0.5 to 1 ug of the RNA was reverse transcribed with random hexamers. The immunoSEQ multiplex PCR assay, covering 54 Vbeta and 13 Jbeta segments, was used to amplify TCR beta CDR3 regions. Bias from PCR amplification was corrected by using a synthetic template baseline for primer optimization and for computational correction. Per the original workflow: Reads were assigned to V, D and J genes according to IMGT and analyzed in immunoSEQ Analyzer, with only productive sequences retained. Clonality was calculated as one minus the Shannon entropy normalized by log2 of the number of productive unique sequences. Public and private clones were assessed among the 100 most prevalent clones of each patient and control. Clones were defined as Susac-specific when absent from the healthy and MS cohorts, from approximately 1,100 published viral clones and from other ImmuneACCESS disease sequences. TCRdb reran the public reads through fastp at Q25 and MiXCR, keeping productive beta chains. One record per CDR3 amino acid sequence lists the most common genes and DNA. TCRdb's processing, not the authors', yielded these V and J calls. The table for this sample lists some 150,000 distinct CDR3 sequences; 90% to 95% of them were counted only once. The ten largest clones represent 0.16% of the sample.

The sample belongs to a study of CD8 T cells in Susac syndrome (dated by TCRdb to about 2019). With respect to the entire study: Of the Susac syndrome patients who were sequenced, roughly 8 were in clinical remission while more than five had clinically active disease. Repertoire sequencing was used to test whether CD8+ T cell activation and differentiation in Susac syndrome was antigen driven. Susac syndrome patients were therapy-naive, on corticosteroids (some also receiving IVIg), or on IVIg alone at blood withdrawal. Overall results and qualifications from the work: In the CD4+ T cell repertoire of Susac syndrome patients, clonal expansion was not detected. The study acknowledged that relatively few individuals were included in the TCR sequencing and HLA analysis.

Peripheral blood CD8+ and CD4+ T cells from healthy donors, Susac syndrome patients and multiple sclerosis patients were profiled by high-throughput TCR beta sequencing. The Susac syndrome patients fulfilled recently defined diagnostic criteria for either definite or probable disease. Bulk CD8+ and CD4+ T cells were purified by magnetic negative isolation, whereas CD8+ TEMRA cells were enriched by FACS. Blood was drawn into EDTA tubes, processed within 24 hours, and PBMCs were isolated by density gradient centrifugation. PBMCs intended for TCR sequencing were cryopreserved in liquid nitrogen and were subsequently thawed in a 37 degrees C water bath. Purity of sorted or isolated CD4+, CD8+ and CD8+ TEMRA cells was at least 90%. Trimming leaves V shorter by 5 bases and J shorter by 8 bases, with the junction holding 7 bases beyond the gene matches. Its CDR3 holds 14 amino acids, cysteine through phenylalanine. The DNA shown is the 42-base CDR3, in frame from base 1.

The chain is encoded by TRBV12-3 or TRBV12-4 joined to TRBJ1-4; TRBD1 lines up with 8 middle nucleotides. The sequence derives from a human donor with Susac syndrome. The specimen was CD4+ T cells from PBMCs. The CDR3 amino acid sequence is: CASSPGQGREKLFF. The DNA sequence is TGTGCCAGCAGTCCCGGACAGGGAAGGGAAAAACTGTTTTTT.